This T cell receptor beta chain stems from a study of blood T cell repertoires in COVID-19. In the study overall: There were acute and convalescent COVID-19 samples, and they came from the United States, Italy and Spain. Sample material is recorded as cDNA or gDNA derived from T cells, B-cell-depleted T cells, or PBMCs.

Germline CDR1 and CDR2: SGHVS and FNYEAQ. The CDR3 totals 14 residues. Trimming shortened V by 2 bases and J by 7 bases, and 11 bases separated the two germline ends. Original processing methods: Cell counts per sample came from amplifying reference gene primers. The data were produced by immunoSEQ multiplex PCR, yet TCRdb's version contains in-frame clones alone and is incomplete. The DNA gave D and trimming, while V, J and clone size come from that table. The data contain 55,000 to 80,000 clones, approximately 77% of them singletons. The J gene is TRBJ2-2, the V gene TRBV7-6; maybe TRBD2 (5 bases). This sequence was found in a woman aged 70 to 79 with acute or convalescent COVID-19. Sequencing input: peripheral blood. CDR3 nucleotide sequence: TGTGCCAGCAGCTTAAGGACTCTGGGCGGGGAGCTGTTTTTT. Translation gives CASSLRTLGGELFF.